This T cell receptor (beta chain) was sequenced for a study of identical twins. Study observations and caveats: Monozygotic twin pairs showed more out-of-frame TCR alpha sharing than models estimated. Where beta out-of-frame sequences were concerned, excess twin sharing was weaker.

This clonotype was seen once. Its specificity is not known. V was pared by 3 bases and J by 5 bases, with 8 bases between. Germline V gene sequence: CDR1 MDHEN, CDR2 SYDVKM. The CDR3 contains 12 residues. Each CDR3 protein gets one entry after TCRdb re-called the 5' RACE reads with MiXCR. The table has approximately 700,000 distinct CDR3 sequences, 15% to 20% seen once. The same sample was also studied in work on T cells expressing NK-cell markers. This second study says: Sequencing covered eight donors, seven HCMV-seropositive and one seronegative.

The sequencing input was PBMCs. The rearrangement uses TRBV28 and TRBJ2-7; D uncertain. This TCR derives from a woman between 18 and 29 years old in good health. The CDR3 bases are TGTGCCAGCAGTTTCAGGCAAAACGAGCAGTACTTC. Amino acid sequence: CASSFRQNEQYF.